The clone carrying this TCR beta chain was recorded many times. TCRdb analysed the 5' RACE reads with MiXCR anew, one entry per CDR3 protein. The sample has some 320,000 distinct CDR3 sequences, roughly an eighth seen once. The data were obtained in a study of identical twins. These data also featured in a second study, about yellow fever vaccine responses in identical twins.

Material for sequencing was CD8+ T cells sorted from blood. The receptor was derived from a woman under 30 in good health.

This CDR3 reads CSVEGLAGGFDTQYF. The CDR3 DNA is TGCAGCGTTGAAGGCCTAGCGGGAGGGTTTGATACGCAGTATTTT. The rearrangement joins TRBV29-1 to TRBJ2-3; 12 bases are a match to TRBD2. J was trimmed by 6 bases and V by 1 base; bases with no gene match: 5. CDR1 and CDR2 from the germline V gene are SQVTM and ANQGSEA. The CDR3 runs to 15 residues.